This TCR beta chain was recovered during a study of beta chain features in type 1 diabetes. Germline lookup yields CDR1 DFQATT and CDR2 SNEGSKA (reference sequence). V lost 3 bases and J 7 bases, leaving 3 bases between the germline ends. The CDR3 runs 9 residues. General observations from the study: Among type 1 diabetes patients, VDJ junctions had fewer insertions and more deletions. Across all four CD4+ subsets, people with type 1 diabetes showed modestly shorter TCRB CDR3s.

Reverse transcribing all isolated RNA meant expressed TCRB transcripts were sequenced. TCRdb's copy holds only in-frame clones and misses some; the assay was immunoSEQ multiplex PCR. In the table there are 640,000 or so clones, around 15% of which are singletons. Each donor gave one heparinised blood draw averaging around 120 mL. Once sorted, every population was more than 98% pure. This clone was observed a few times. No antigen is known for it. The V call is TRBV20-1, the J call TRBJ1-2; D not resolved. The sequenced sample was naive CD4+ T cells from blood. The sequence came from a young man with type 1 diabetes. The CDR3 DNA follows: TGCAGTGCTAGGACTGGCTACACCTTC. It translates to CSARTGYTF.